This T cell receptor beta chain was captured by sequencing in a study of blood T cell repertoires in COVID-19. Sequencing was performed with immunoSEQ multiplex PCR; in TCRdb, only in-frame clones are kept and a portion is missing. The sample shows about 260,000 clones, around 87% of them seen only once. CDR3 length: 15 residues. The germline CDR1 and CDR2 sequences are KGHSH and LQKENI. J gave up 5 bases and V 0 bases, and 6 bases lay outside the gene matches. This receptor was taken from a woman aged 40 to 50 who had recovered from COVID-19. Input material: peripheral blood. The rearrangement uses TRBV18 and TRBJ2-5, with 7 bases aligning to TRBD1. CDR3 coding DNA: TGTGCCAGCTCACCACCGGGGCAGGGGGAGGAGACCCAGTACTTC. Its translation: CASSPPGQGEETQYF. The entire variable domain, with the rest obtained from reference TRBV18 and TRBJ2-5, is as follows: NAGVMQNPRHLVRRRGQEARLRCSPMKGHSHVYWYRQLPEEGLKFMVYLQKENIIDESGMPKERFSAEFPKEGPSILRIQQVVRGDSAAYFCASSPPGQGEETQYFGPGTRLLVL.